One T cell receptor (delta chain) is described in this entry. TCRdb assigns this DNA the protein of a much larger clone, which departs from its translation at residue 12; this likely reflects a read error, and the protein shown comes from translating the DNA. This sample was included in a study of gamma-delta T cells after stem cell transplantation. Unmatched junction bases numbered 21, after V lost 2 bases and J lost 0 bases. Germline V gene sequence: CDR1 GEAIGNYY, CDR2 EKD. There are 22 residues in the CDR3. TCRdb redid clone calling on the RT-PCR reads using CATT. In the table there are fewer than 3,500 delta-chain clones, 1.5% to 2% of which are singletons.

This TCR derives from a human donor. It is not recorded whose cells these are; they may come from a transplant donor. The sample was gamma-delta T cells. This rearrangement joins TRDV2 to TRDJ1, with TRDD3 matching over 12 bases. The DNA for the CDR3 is TGTGCCTGTGACATTCTGGGGGATACGCGGGACCACAAGGACGTTTACACCGATAAACTCATCTTT. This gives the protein CACDILGDTRDHKDVYTDKLIF.